This T cell receptor beta chain is from a study of blood T cell repertoires in COVID-19. In the study overall: Acute-phase and convalescent COVID-19 samples originated in the United States, Italy and Spain. Nucleic acid was either cDNA or gDNA, and it came from T cells, B-cell-depleted T cells, or PBMCs.

J lost 6 bases, V lost 8 bases, and 6 bases had no gene match. CDR1 is LGHDT, CDR2 YNNKEL, per germline (reference sequence). This CDR3 region has 13 residues. How the authors handled the data: Estimation of nucleated cell counts relied on the amplification of reference gene primers. Libraries were prepared by immunoSEQ multiplex PCR; TCRdb keeps only in-frame clonotypes and omits some of them. The DNA was the basis for D and trimming; V, J and clone size are from that table. Counted here are about 240,000 clones, 75% to 85% occurring once; the ten biggest clones make up 4.7%. The sequencing sample was made of peripheral blood. This TCR derives from a woman in her 70s with acute or convalescent COVID-19. The chain recombines TRBV3-1 (or the pseudogene TRBV3-2) with TRBJ2-3; 9 nucleotides agree with TRBD2. CDR3 DNA sequence: TGTGCCAGCGCCGTAGCGGGGGCCGATACGCAGTATTTT. It codes for CASAVAGADTQYF.